This T cell receptor beta chain was captured by sequencing in a study of beta chain features in type 1 diabetes. The whole isolated RNA underwent reverse transcription, so sequencing captured expressed TCRB transcripts. Libraries were prepared by immunoSEQ multiplex PCR; TCRdb keeps only in-frame clonotypes and omits some of them. The sample has around 280,000 clones, roughly 8% seen once. Findings and limits, study-wide: People with Type 1 diabetes carried modestly yet significantly shorter TCRB CDR3s in all four CD4+ subsets.

Comment on this clone: What it binds is not known. A read error may produce the germline difference seen at one junction end.

What was sequenced was central memory CD4+ T cells from blood. The TCR sequence derives from a woman younger than 30 in good health.

CDR3 amino acids: CASSLYSAKTQYF. Written as DNA, the CDR3 is TGTGCCAGCAGCTTGTATTCTGCGAAGACCCAGTACTTC. The V and J genes are TRBV5-1 and TRBJ2-5; no clear D. This CDR3 has 13 residues. Germline CDR1 reads SGHRS; CDR2 reads YFSETQ.